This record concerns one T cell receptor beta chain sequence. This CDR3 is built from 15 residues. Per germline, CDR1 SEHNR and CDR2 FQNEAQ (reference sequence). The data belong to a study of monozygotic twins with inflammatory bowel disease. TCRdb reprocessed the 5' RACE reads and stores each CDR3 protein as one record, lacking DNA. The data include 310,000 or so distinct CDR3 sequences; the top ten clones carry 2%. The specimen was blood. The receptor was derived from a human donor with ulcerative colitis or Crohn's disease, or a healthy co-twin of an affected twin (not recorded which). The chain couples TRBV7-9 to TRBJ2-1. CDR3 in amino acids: CASSPAGASYNEQFF.